These 16 T cell receptor beta chains were all obtained from the same sample, sequenced in a study of CD8 T cells in ankylosing spondylitis. TCRdb processed the 5' RACE reads anew with MiXCR; each CDR3 protein has one entry. The sample consists of under 300,000 distinct CDR3 sequences, roughly 10% of them appearing once. Material for sequencing was blood, either unsorted or a sorted T cell fraction (not recorded which). Receptors originate from a male donor with ankylosing spondylitis or in good health (not recorded which).

There are many counts of this clonotype. A much more abundant neighbour one base away suggests this may be a read error. The chain couples TRBV5-1 to TRBJ2-3, with 9 bases aligning to TRBD1. Germline loops: CDR1 SGHRS, CDR2 YFSETQ. J was trimmed by 4 bases and V by 4 bases; bases with no gene match: 4. The CDR3 extends over 14 amino acids. The CDR3 bases are TGCGCCAGCAGCGCGGGACAGGGTTCAGATACGCAGTATTTT. Translating gives CASSAGQGSDTQYF.

Many counts were recorded for this clonotype. The rearrangement joins TRBV15 to TRBJ1-5, with D hard to call. The CDR3 runs to 15 residues. CDR1 and CDR2 (germline): LNHNV, YYDKDF (reference sequence). Deletions cut 0 bases from V and 2 bases from J, with 8 bases between. The CDR3 nucleotides are TGTGCCACCAGCAGAGACGGGGATGGCAATCAGCCCCAGCATTTT. It yields the protein CATSRDGDGNQPQHF.

This clonotype showed up many times. The junction and the germline gene differ at one end; a read error may be behind it. The gene calls are TRBV6-1 and TRBJ2-7; 8 bases fit TRBD2. CDR3 length equals 16 residues. Germline lookup yields CDR1 MNHNS and CDR2 SASEGT. The CDR3 protein is CASSQTSGEGFGEQHF. In DNA form, the CDR3 reads TGTGCCAGCAGCCAAACTAGCGGAGAGGGCTTTGGAGAGCAGCACTTC.

The chain has TRBV12-3 or TRBV12-4 and TRBJ2-3, with 7 bases aligning to TRBD1. This CDR3 has 14 amino acids. V dropped 5 bases and J dropped 6; count of bases not matched to a gene: 8. For the CDR3, the DNA is TGTGCCAGCAGTACTACGACAGGGATGGATACGCAGTATTTT. Translating it yields CASSTTTGMDTQYF.

At least ten counts were recorded for this clonotype. This chain joins TRBV4-1 and TRBJ2-6; D is uncertain. The CDR3 totals 14 residues. The germline V gene has CDR1 MGHRA and CDR2 YSYEKL. Trimming stripped 3 bases from V and 3 bases from J, with 6 bases between. CDR3 sequence (DNA): TGCGCCAGCAGCCAGGGCCATGGGGCCAACGTCCTGACTTTC. The encoded protein is CASSQGHGANVLTF.

This chain joins TRBV7-6 and TRBJ2-7; 9 bases align to TRBD2. Germline V gives CDR1 SGHVS, CDR2 FNYEAQ. The CDR3 consists of 14 residues. V trimming: 5 bases; J trimming: 3 bases; junction bases outside the gene matches: 5. CDR3 region: CASSPSGRIYEQYF. The DNA of the CDR3 is TGTGCCAGCAGCCCAAGCGGGAGGATCTACGAGCAGTACTTC.

This clonotype came up a few times. The chain employs TRBV18 and TRBJ2-5; D possibly uses TRBD1 or TRBD2 (5 bases each). V lost 4 bases to trimming and J lost 7 bases, with 13 bases between them. Germline CDR1 reads KGHSH; CDR2 reads LQKENI. The CDR3 totals 13 residues. The CDR3 protein is CASSRDPDGTQYF. CDR3 nucleotide sequence: TGTGCCAGCTCACGGGACCCAGACGGGACCCAGTACTTC.

By sample share, this clonotype is medium-sized. V usage is TRBV5-1 and J usage is TRBJ2-1; 8 bases line up with TRBD2. This CDR3 comprises 18 residues. Germline CDR1 and CDR2: SGHRS and YFSETQ. V lost 0 bases to trimming and J lost 8 bases; unmatched junction nucleotides: 16. Here the CDR3 DNA reads TGCGCCAGCAGCTTGGTTGGCGGGGGGAACCTAGATCTTGATGAGCAGTTCTTC. It translates to CASSLVGGGNLDLDEQFF.

V is TRBV2 and J is TRBJ1-2; perhaps TRBD1 as D (5 bases). Per germline, CDR1 SNHLY and CDR2 FYNNEI. The CDR3 extends over 15 amino acids. V was cut by 0 bases and J by 4 bases, with 12 bases left in between. CDR3 DNA sequence: TGTGCCAGCAGTGAAGCAGGCGGGGCCAGCTATGGCTACACCTTC. This sequence encodes CASSEAGGASYGYTF. The full variable domain, rest sourced from reference TRBV2 and TRBJ1-2, is EPEVTQTPSHQVTQMGQEVILRCVPISNHLYFYWYRQILGQKVEFLVSFYNNEISEKSEIFDDQFSVERPDGSNFTLKIRSTKLEDSAMYFCASSEAGGASYGYTFGSGTRLTVV.

The chain uses TRBV5-1 and TRBJ1-3; TRBD1 is a possible D gene (5 bases). Looked up from germline, CDR1 is SGHRS and CDR2 is YFSETQ. V lost 5 bases and J lost 3, with 15 bases in between. The CDR3 has 15 amino acids. Here the CDR3 reads CASRDGGVVGNTIYF. Written as DNA, the CDR3 is TGCGCCAGCAGAGACGGAGGGGTGGTTGGAAACACCATATATTTT. Using reference TRBV5-1 and TRBJ1-3 for the parts outside the CDR3, the full variable domain is KAGVTQTPRYLIKTRGQQVTLSCSPISGHRSVSWYQQTPGQGLQFLFEYFSETQRNKGNFPGRFSGRQFSNSRSEMNVSTLELGDSALYLCASRDGGVVGNTIYFGEGSWLTVV.

This clonotype was observed many times. The V and J genes are TRBV10-2 and TRBJ2-1; no clear D. The CDR3 runs to 18 residues. From germline, CDR1 is WSHSY and CDR2 SAAADI. The V end lost 0 bases, the J end lost 9 bases, and 24 bases lay between the germline ends. CDR3 region: CASSESSPHKHASGEQFF. CDR3 in DNA: TGCGCCAGCAGTGAGTCCTCTCCACACAAACACGCTTCGGGTGAGCAGTTCTTC.

The chain has TRBV5-1 and TRBJ2-2, with D maybe TRBD2 (6 bases). Deletions cut 5 bases from V and 8 bases from J, with 19 bases between. The CDR3 length is 15 residues. Germline V lookup: CDR1 SGHRS, CDR2 YFSETQ. The CDR3 DNA follows: TGCGCCAGCAGTTTAGCGGATCTTCCTTTGGGGGAGCTGTTTTTT. Protein: CASSLADLPLGELFF.

This clonotype was seen at least ten times. The chain recombines TRBV5-1 with TRBJ2-1; D ambiguous. The V end was cut by 2 bases, the J end by 5 bases, with 11 bases between. The CDR3 runs 14 residues. Looked up from germline, CDR1 is SGHRS and CDR2 is YFSETQ. The CDR3 DNA reads TGCGCCAGCAGCTTAAGTCGACCAAACAATGAGCAGTTCTTC. It codes for CASSLSRPNNEQFF. The full variable domain, in which reference TRBV5-1 and TRBJ2-1 provide the parts outside the CDR3, is KAGVTQTPRYLIKTRGQQVTLSCSPISGHRSVSWYQQTPGQGLQFLFEYFSETQRNKGNFPGRFSGRQFSNSRSEMNVSTLELGDSALYLCASSLSRPNNEQFFGPGTRLTVL.

V gene TRBV7-9 combines with J gene TRBJ1-1; 7 bases match TRBD1. CDR1 is SEHNR and CDR2 is FQNEAQ in the germline V gene (reference sequence). The CDR3 extends over 17 amino acids. J lost 1 base, V lost 1 base, and 9 bases had no gene match. CDR3 residues: CASSLGAWGTENTEAFF. The DNA for the CDR3 is TGTGCCAGCAGCTTAGGGGCGTGGGGGACAGAGAACACTGAAGCTTTCTTT.

This clonotype was observed a few times. The V gene is TRBV5-1, the J gene TRBJ2-1; D is possibly TRBD2 (5 bases). The V end lost 1 base, the J end lost 7 bases, and 9 bases lay between the germline ends. Germline V gives CDR1 SGHRS, CDR2 YFSETQ. The CDR3 length is 13 residues. The CDR3 sequence is CASSLSGGNEQFF. The CDR3 coding sequence is TGCGCCAGCAGCTTGAGTGGCGGGAATGAGCAGTTCTTC. Drawing the rest from reference TRBV5-1 and TRBJ2-1, the complete variable domain is KAGVTQTPRYLIKTRGQQVTLSCSPISGHRSVSWYQQTPGQGLQFLFEYFSETQRNKGNFPGRFSGRQFSNSRSEMNVSTLELGDSALYLCASSLSGGNEQFFGPGTRLTVL.

The chain couples TRBV3-1 to TRBJ2-7, with 12 bases fitting TRBD1. The CDR3 has 15 amino acids. Trimming at V came to 4 bases and at J to 2 bases, leaving 3 bases not matched to a gene. Per the germline V gene, CDR1 is LGHDT and CDR2 is YNNKEL (reference sequence). In DNA, the CDR3 is TGTGCCAGCAGCCGTCGGGACAGGGGGCCCTACGAGCAGTACTTC. This sequence encodes CASSRRDRGPYEQYF.